The TCR beta chain described here comes from a study of T-cell memory formation after mild COVID-19. Findings and caveats of the study: Clones which contracted sat mainly in CM and EM if CD4+, and in EMRA if CD8+. CD4+ bias marked clones expanding day 15 to 37, unlike balanced contracting clones.

TCR alpha and TCR beta cDNA libraries with sample barcodes and UMIs came from 5'RACE using constant-segment primers. TCRdb analysed the 5' RACE reads with MiXCR anew, one entry per CDR3 protein. In the table there are approximately 46,000 distinct CDR3 sequences, around 12% of which are singletons. This clonotype was counted only a few times. What it recognizes is unknown. Input material: PBMCs or a T cell subset sorted from them (not recorded which). The TCR originated in a man aged 18 to 30 who had mild COVID-19 (a few samples of this study predate the infection). Cell type and time point are not known.

The chain's CDR3 is CASSSKQGWEETQYF. CDR3 in DNA: TGTGCCAGCAGCTCGAAACAGGGGTGGGAAGAGACCCAGTACTTC. This chain uses TRBV7-9 with TRBJ2-5; 7 bases line up with TRBD1. J was trimmed by 3 bases and V by 4 bases; bases with no gene match: 8. The germline gives CDR1 SEHNR, CDR2 FQNEAQ (reference sequence). This CDR3 comprises 15 residues.